This T cell receptor beta chain was observed in a study of T-cell reconstitution after alpha-beta-depleted transplantation in children (dated by TCRdb to 2016 to 2018). About the full investigation: Using TCR repertoire profiling, the study quantitatively followed how T-cell immune reconstitution unfolded in children after TCRalphabeta/CD19-depleted allogeneic hematopoietic cell transplantation.

The library was obtained by PCR. Sequenced using an Illumina HiSeq 2500. TCR libraries were prepared with molecular barcoding, using unique molecular identifiers to normalize TCRbeta repertoire quantification. The public reads were reanalyzed by TCRdb: fastp trimming at Q25, MiXCR alignment, in-frame beta chains only. Records with the same CDR3 protein are collapsed into one entry carrying the most frequent genes and DNA. This sample is represented by under 350,000 distinct CDR3 sequences; 9.9% of them were singletons. The ten biggest clones cover roughly a tenth of the sample. V loses 5 bases, J loses 2 bases, and the germline ends lie 18 bases apart. The CDR3 numbers 16 residues from cysteine through phenylalanine. Only the CDR3 part of the read is kept: 48 bases, read in frame from the first base. CDR1 is given as SEHNR and CDR2 as FQNEAQ, both from the germline V gene (reference sequence). This clonotype has just a few counts. What this receptor recognizes is not known. Base qualities were left out, and no much larger clone turns up one base away.

The starting material was PBMCs from the stem cell graft donor, obtained from the stem cell graft. The chain is encoded by TRBV7-9 joined to TRBJ2-5; the D element might be TRBD1 or TRBD2, as each aligns at 5 bases. This clonotype was obtained from a human donor who donated a stem cell graft to a child with SCID. In nucleotide form, the sequence is TGTGCCAGCAGCACAAGGGGCTCCCGGGATCAAGAGACCCAGTACTTC. It codes for CASSTRGSRDQETQYF.